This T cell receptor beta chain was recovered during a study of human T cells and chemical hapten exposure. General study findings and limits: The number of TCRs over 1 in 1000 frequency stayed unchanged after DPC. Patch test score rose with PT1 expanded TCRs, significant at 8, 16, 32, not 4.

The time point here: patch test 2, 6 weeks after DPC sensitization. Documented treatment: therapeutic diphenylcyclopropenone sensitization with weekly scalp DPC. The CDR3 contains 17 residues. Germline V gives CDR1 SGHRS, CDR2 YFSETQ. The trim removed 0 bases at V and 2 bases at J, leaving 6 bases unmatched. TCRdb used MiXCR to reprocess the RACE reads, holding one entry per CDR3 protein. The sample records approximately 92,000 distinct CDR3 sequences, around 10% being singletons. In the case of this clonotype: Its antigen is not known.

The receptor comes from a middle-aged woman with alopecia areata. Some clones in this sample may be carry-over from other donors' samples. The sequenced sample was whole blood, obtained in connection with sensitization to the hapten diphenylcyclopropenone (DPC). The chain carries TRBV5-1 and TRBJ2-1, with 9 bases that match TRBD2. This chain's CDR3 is CASSLVLAGAPYNEQFF. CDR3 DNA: TGCGCCAGCAGCTTGGTCTTAGCGGGGGCCCCCTACAATGAGCAGTTCTTC.